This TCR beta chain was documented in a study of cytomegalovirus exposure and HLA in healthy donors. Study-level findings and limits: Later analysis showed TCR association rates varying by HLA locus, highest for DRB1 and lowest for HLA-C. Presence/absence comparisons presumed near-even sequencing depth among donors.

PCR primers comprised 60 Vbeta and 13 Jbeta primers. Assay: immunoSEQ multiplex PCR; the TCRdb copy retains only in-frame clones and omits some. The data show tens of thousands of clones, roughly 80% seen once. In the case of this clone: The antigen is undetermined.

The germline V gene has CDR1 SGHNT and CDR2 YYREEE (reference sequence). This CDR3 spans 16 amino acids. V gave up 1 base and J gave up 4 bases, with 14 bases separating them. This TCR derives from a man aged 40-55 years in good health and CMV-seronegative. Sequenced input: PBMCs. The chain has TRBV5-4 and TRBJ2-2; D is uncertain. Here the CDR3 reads CASSLYAGRFTGELFF. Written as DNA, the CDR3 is TGTGCCAGCAGCTTGTACGCAGGCAGATTCACCGGGGAGCTGTTTTTT.